This is a list of T cell receptor beta chains from one sample in a study of beta chain features in type 1 diabetes. Profiling relied on immunoSEQ multiplex PCR, and the TCRdb table lists in-frame clones only, not all of them. Of 200,000 to 250,000 clones detected, about a tenth appear once; the ten largest clones hold 1% to 1.5%. Sequencing was carried out using central memory CD4+ T cells from blood. The receptors here all came from a man aged 18 to 30 in good health. Each CDR3 is given with its conserved first and last residue. Each record gives: clone size, D gene, V gene, J gene, CDR3 protein, CDR3 DNA. D genes are given only for firm matches. Expanded clones are given a class, and other clones once, few, many or no size at all.

clone_size: many
d_call: -
v_call: TRBV19
j_call: TRBJ1-2
cdr3_aa: CASSTSAEYPYGYTF
cdr3_nt: TGTGCCAGTAGTACTTCAGCAGAATACCCTTATGGCTACACCTTC

clone_size: few
d_call: -
v_call: TRBV7-2
j_call: TRBJ2-2
cdr3_aa: CASSSSRRELFF
cdr3_nt: TGTGCCAGCAGCTCCAGCCGGCGGGAGCTGTTTTTT

clone_size: -
d_call: -
v_call: TRBV6-1
j_call: TRBJ2-5
cdr3_aa: CASSDWGRSPDQYF
cdr3_nt: TGTGCCAGCAGTGATTGGGGGCGAAGTCCAGACCAGTACTTC

clone_size: few
d_call: -
v_call: TRBV14
j_call: TRBJ2-5
cdr3_aa: CASSPRERGVQETQYF
cdr3_nt: TGTGCCAGCAGCCCTCGGGAACGCGGGGTACAAGAGACCCAGTACTTC

clone_size: few
d_call: TRBD1
v_call: TRBV29-1
j_call: TRBJ2-7
cdr3_aa: CSVEDRGREQYF
cdr3_nt: TGCAGCGTTGAAGACAGGGGGCGCGAGCAGTACTTC

clone_size: few
d_call: -
v_call: TRBV9
j_call: TRBJ1-2
cdr3_aa: CASSVDLPNYGYTF
cdr3_nt: TGTGCCAGCAGCGTAGATCTCCCAAACTATGGCTACACCTTC

clone_size: many
d_call: -
v_call: TRBV29-1
j_call: TRBJ2-5
cdr3_aa: CSAEGETQYF
cdr3_nt: TGCAGCGCCGAGGGGGAGACCCAGTACTTC

clone_size: few
d_call: -
v_call: TRBV7-9
j_call: TRBJ2-5
cdr3_aa: CASSLTVMQSAETQYF
cdr3_nt: TGTGCCAGCAGCTTAACTGTCATGCAGTCCGCGGAGACCCAGTACTTC

clone_size: few
d_call: -
v_call: TRBV6-5
j_call: TRBJ2-5
cdr3_aa: CASSYGSGEETQYF
cdr3_nt: TGTGCCAGCAGTTACGGGTCGGGGGAAGAGACCCAGTACTTC

clone_size: many
d_call: TRBD2
v_call: TRBV29-1
j_call: TRBJ2-5
cdr3_aa: CAGGRAGETQYF
cdr3_nt: TGCGCGGGCGGGAGGGCCGGTGAGACCCAGTACTTC

clone_size: few
d_call: -
v_call: TRBV27
j_call: TRBJ2-7
cdr3_aa: CASSSRGLGEQYF
cdr3_nt: TGTGCCAGCAGTTCCAGGGGACTTGGCGAGCAGTACTTC

clone_size: -
d_call: TRBD2
v_call: TRBV29-1
j_call: TRBJ2-1
cdr3_aa: CSVARTSGRNEQFF
cdr3_nt: TGCAGCGTGGCCAGGACTAGCGGGAGGAATGAGCAGTTCTTC

clone_size: -
d_call: TRBD1
v_call: TRBV2
j_call: TRBJ2-2
cdr3_aa: CASSQQGITGELFF
cdr3_nt: TGTGCCAGCAGTCAACAGGGGATCACCGGGGAGCTGTTTTTT

clone_size: -
d_call: -
v_call: TRBV6-5
j_call: TRBJ1-2
cdr3_aa: CASSFSGSVNGYTF
cdr3_nt: TGTGCCAGCAGTTTTTCAGGTTCCGTTAATGGCTACACCTTC

clone_size: few
d_call: -
v_call: TRBV28
j_call: TRBJ1-2
cdr3_aa: CASSLLNSVYGYTF
cdr3_nt: TGTGCCAGCAGTTTACTCAACAGCGTCTATGGCTACACCTTC

clone_size: -
d_call: TRBD2
v_call: TRBV5-1
j_call: TRBJ2-1
cdr3_aa: CASKGLAGESYNEQFF
cdr3_nt: TGCGCCAGCAAGGGACTAGCGGGAGAGTCCTACAATGAGCAGTTCTTC

clone_size: -
d_call: TRBD1
v_call: TRBV30
j_call: TRBJ1-5
cdr3_aa: CAWSVGQGGQPQHF
cdr3_nt: TGTGCCTGGAGTGTCGGACAGGGAGGTCAGCCCCAGCATTTT

clone_size: -
d_call: TRBD1
v_call: TRBV7-8
j_call: TRBJ2-3
cdr3_aa: CASSLVTGGGSDTQYF
cdr3_nt: TGTGCCAGCAGCTTAGTGACAGGGGGTGGGTCAGATACGCAGTATTTT

clone_size: few
d_call: -
v_call: TRBV7-9
j_call: TRBJ2-1
cdr3_aa: CASSSAVVYNEQFF
cdr3_nt: TGTGCCAGCAGCTCGGCCGTAGTTTACAATGAGCAGTTCTTC

clone_size: -
d_call: TRBD2
v_call: TRBV30
j_call: TRBJ2-2
cdr3_aa: CAWSRIAGDRGGELFF
cdr3_nt: TGTGCCTGGAGTAGAATAGCGGGAGATCGCGGAGGGGAGCTGTTTTTT

clone_size: few
d_call: -
v_call: TRBV7-2
j_call: TRBJ1-1
cdr3_aa: CASSYRETEAFF
cdr3_nt: TGTGCCAGCAGCTACAGGGAGACTGAAGCTTTCTTT

clone_size: few
d_call: -
v_call: TRBV19
j_call: TRBJ2-5
cdr3_aa: CASSTRETQYF
cdr3_nt: TGTGCCAGTAGTACCCGTGAGACCCAGTACTTC

clone_size: -
d_call: -
v_call: TRBV29-1
j_call: TRBJ2-7
cdr3_aa: CSVEDRSAAEQYF
cdr3_nt: TGCAGCGTTGAAGATCGGTCGGCGGCCGAGCAGTACTTC

clone_size: -
d_call: -
v_call: TRBV19
j_call: TRBJ2-1
cdr3_aa: CASSIGFGEQFF
cdr3_nt: TGTGCCAGTAGTATAGGATTTGGTGAGCAGTTCTTC

clone_size: few
d_call: -
v_call: TRBV18
j_call: TRBJ2-1
cdr3_aa: CASSLDLYNEQFF
cdr3_nt: TGTGCCAGCTCGCTGGACCTGTACAATGAGCAGTTCTTC

clone_size: few
d_call: -
v_call: TRBV23-1
j_call: TRBJ2-4
cdr3_aa: CASSQSEGAAKNIQYF
cdr3_nt: TGCGCCAGCAGTCAATCGGAAGGGGCGGCCAAAAACATTCAGTACTTC

clone_size: few
d_call: -
v_call: TRBV18
j_call: TRBJ2-1
cdr3_aa: CASSLPGLQRGNEQFF
cdr3_nt: TGTGCCAGCTCGCTGCCGGGACTCCAACGAGGCAATGAGCAGTTCTTC

clone_size: few
d_call: -
v_call: TRBV30
j_call: TRBJ1-2
cdr3_aa: CAWSRAAYGYTF
cdr3_nt: TGTGCCTGGAGTCGGGCGGCCTATGGCTACACCTTC

clone_size: -
d_call: -
v_call: TRBV30
j_call: TRBJ2-5
cdr3_aa: CAWMGGSETQYF
cdr3_nt: TGTGCCTGGATGGGCGGGTCAGAGACCCAGTACTTC

clone_size: few
d_call: -
v_call: TRBV4-1
j_call: TRBJ2-7
cdr3_aa: CASSQGSRGLYEQYF
cdr3_nt: TGCGCCAGCAGCCAAGGTAGCAGGGGACTCTACGAGCAGTACTTC

clone_size: few
d_call: TRBD2
v_call: TRBV5-4
j_call: TRBJ2-5
cdr3_aa: CASSPSGTSGNTQYF
cdr3_nt: TGCGCCAGCAGCCCTTCCGGGACTAGCGGGAATACCCAGTACTTC

clone_size: few
d_call: TRBD2
v_call: TRBV5-5
j_call: TRBJ2-5
cdr3_aa: CASSLWDGRIETQYF
cdr3_nt: TGTGCCAGCAGTCTTTGGGACGGGAGGATAGAGACCCAGTACTTC

clone_size: -
d_call: -
v_call: TRBV10-3
j_call: TRBJ2-1
cdr3_aa: CASSDAGRTYNEQFF
cdr3_nt: TGTGCCAGCAGTGATGCAGGGAGGACATACAATGAGCAGTTCTTC

clone_size: few
d_call: -
v_call: TRBV30
j_call: TRBJ1-3
cdr3_aa: CAWSEFGRSGNTIYF
cdr3_nt: TGTGCCTGGAGCGAGTTTGGGCGGTCTGGAAACACCATATATTTT

clone_size: -
d_call: TRBD1
v_call: TRBV6-6
j_call: TRBJ2-1
cdr3_aa: CASSLTRGLDEQFF
cdr3_nt: TGTGCCAGCAGTCTCACCAGGGGGCTAGATGAGCAGTTCTTC

clone_size: many
d_call: TRBD2
v_call: TRBV6-1
j_call: TRBJ2-3
cdr3_aa: CASSEVGLAGSTDTQYF
cdr3_nt: TGTGCCAGCAGTGAAGTGGGACTAGCGGGGAGCACAGATACGCAGTATTTT

clone_size: -
d_call: -
v_call: TRBV2
j_call: TRBJ1-2
cdr3_aa: CASSAGPNYGYTF
cdr3_nt: TGTGCCAGCAGTGCGGGACCGAACTATGGCTACACCTTC

clone_size: few
d_call: -
v_call: TRBV7-9
j_call: TRBJ1-5
cdr3_aa: CASSPSMTANQPQHF
cdr3_nt: TGTGCCAGCAGCCCTAGTATGACGGCAAATCAGCCCCAGCATTTT

clone_size: few
d_call: -
v_call: TRBV2
j_call: TRBJ2-5
cdr3_aa: CASSEDLTESQYF
cdr3_nt: TGTGCCAGCAGTGAAGACCTTACGGAGAGCCAGTACTTC

clone_size: -
d_call: TRBD2
v_call: TRBV9
j_call: TRBJ2-1
cdr3_aa: CASSGLAVPYNEQFF
cdr3_nt: TGTGCCAGCAGCGGTCTAGCGGTCCCCTACAATGAGCAGTTCTTC

clone_size: few
d_call: -
v_call: TRBV18
j_call: TRBJ2-5
cdr3_aa: CASSRDRGETQYF
cdr3_nt: TGTGCCAGCTCACGAGACCGAGGAGAGACCCAGTACTTC

clone_size: few
d_call: -
v_call: TRBV7-6
j_call: TRBJ1-5
cdr3_aa: CASSLAEGQGQPQHF
cdr3_nt: TGTGCCAGCAGCTTAGCGGAGGGCCAGGGGCAGCCCCAGCATTTT